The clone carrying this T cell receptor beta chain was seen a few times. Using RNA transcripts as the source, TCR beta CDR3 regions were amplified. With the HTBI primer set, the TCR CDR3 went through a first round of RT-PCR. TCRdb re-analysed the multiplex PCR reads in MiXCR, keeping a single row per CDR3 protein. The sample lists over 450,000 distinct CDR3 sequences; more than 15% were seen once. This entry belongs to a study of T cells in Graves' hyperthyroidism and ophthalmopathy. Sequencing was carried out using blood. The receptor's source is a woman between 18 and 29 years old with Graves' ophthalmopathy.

CDR3 amino acids: CSGDRGGTDTQYF. Written as DNA, the CDR3 is TGCAGCGGTGACAGGGGAGGCACAGATACGCAGTATTTT. V is TRBV29-1 and J is TRBJ2-3; 8 bases are shared with TRBD1. The CDR3 covers 13 residues. V was pared by 7 bases and J by 1 base, with 4 bases of the junction left unmatched. Germline lookup yields CDR1 SQVTM and CDR2 ANQGSEA.